The next 28 T cell receptor beta chains were all read from a single sample in a study of shared clonotypes between healthy human individuals. Repertoires were generated with immunoSEQ multiplex PCR, while TCRdb's copy carries only in-frame clones and drops some. The sample holds over 400,000 clones, over 70% seen once. What was sequenced was PBMCs. All receptors derive from a woman between 35 and 50 years old in good health. Some clones in this sample may be carry-over from other donors' samples.

Remarks on this clone: Only one base separates this from a far larger clonotype, so it likely reflects a read error. V and J are TRBV6-1 and TRBJ2-2; D is perhaps TRBD2 (5 bases). This CDR3 contains 15 residues. The V gene's germline CDR1 is MNHNS and CDR2 SASEGT. CDR3 sequence (DNA): TGTGCCAGCAGTGTCTCCAGCGGAGACACCTGGGAGCTGTTTTTT. This gives the protein CASSVSSGDTWELFF.

The chain carries TRBV9 and TRBJ1-1; TRBD1 agrees at 7 bases. Losses at the gene ends were 0 bases for V and 3 bases for J; bases not matched to a gene: 14. The germline CDR1 and CDR2 sequences are SGDLS and YYNGEE. This CDR3 contains 18 residues. CDR3 loop: CASSVVNHRGRGYTEAFF. As DNA, the CDR3 is TGTGCCAGCAGCGTAGTTAACCACAGGGGCCGGGGATACACTGAAGCTTTCTTT.

V is TRBV5-3 and J is TRBJ2-7, with D possibly matching TRBD2 (6 bases). TRBV5-3 is flagged as an ORF with uncertain function. CDR3 length equals 14 residues. V was cut by 0 bases and J by 3 bases, with 10 bases left in between. CDR3 sequence: CARSLGARDYEQYF. In DNA form, the CDR3 reads TGTGCCAGAAGCTTGGGTGCGCGGGACTACGAGCAGTACTTC.

Worth noting for this clone: A read error likely explains this, since a far larger clone differs by one base. The CDR3 coding sequence is TGTGCCAGCAGCCCGCGACTAGCGGTAGGGATGGAAGAGACCCAGTACTTC. As protein: CASSPRLAVGMEETQYF. V is TRBV4-2 and J is TRBJ2-5, with 9 bases that match TRBD2. This CDR3 has 17 residues. CDR1 is LGHNA, CDR2 YNFKEQ, per germline. V was clipped by 4 bases and J by 3 bases; unmatched bases: 12.

The chain couples TRBV18 to TRBJ2-1; D ambiguous. Per the germline V gene, CDR1 is KGHSH and CDR2 is LQKENI. The CDR3 length is 12 residues. Trimming took 6 bases from V and 8 from J, leaving 11 bases between them. The CDR3, as DNA: TGTGCCAGCTCTCCGATCGGGTATGAGCAGTTCTTC. Encoded protein: CASSPIGYEQFF. Full variable domain (missing parts from reference TRBV18 and TRBJ2-1): NAGVMQNPRHLVRRRGQEARLRCSPMKGHSHVYWYRQLPEEGLKFMVYLQKENIIDESGMPKERFSAEFPKEGPSILRIQQVVRGDSAAYFCASSPIGYEQFFGPGTRLTVL.

With regard to this clone: This likely came from a read error, as a far larger clone is one base away. The CDR3 reads CASSPQVGVTEAFF. The CDR3 DNA reads as TGTGCCAGCAGCCCCCAGGTCGGGGTCACTGAAGCTTTCTTT. This chain links TRBV4-2 with TRBJ1-1; D is uncertain. Germline-derived CDR1 and CDR2 are LGHNA and YNFKEQ. This CDR3 is built from 14 residues. V dropped 4 bases and J dropped 4 bases, with 13 bases sitting between them.

By sample share, this clone is medium-sized (0.01 to 0.1%). Distinct nucleotide sequences in the sample also encode this CDR3. The chain has TRBV11-2 and TRBJ2-2; tentatively, D is TRBD1 (6 bases). CDR3 length: 16 amino acids. The ends were cut back, 3 bases at V and 6 bases at J, with 17 bases in the middle. Looked up from germline, CDR1 is SGHAT and CDR2 is FQNNGV. The DNA for the CDR3 is TGTGCCAGCAGCTTCACACCAACAGGGTCGGCCGGGGAGCTGTTTTTT. This gives the protein CASSFTPTGSAGELFF.

Comments on this clone: A far larger clone is just one base off, so this is likely a read error. The sample contains more than one DNA sequence encoding this CDR3. This chain uses TRBV27 with TRBJ2-6; maybe TRBD1 (5 bases). Germline lookup yields CDR1 MNHEY and CDR2 SMNVEV (reference sequence). The CDR3 has 17 residues. The CDR3 region is CASSLTGPSSGANVLTF. As DNA, the CDR3 is TGTGCCAGCAGTTTAACCGGCCCCAGCAGTGGGGCAAACGTCCTGACTTTC.

This chain joins TRBV7-9 and TRBJ2-7, with D unresolved. Germline V lookup: CDR1 SEHNR, CDR2 FQNEAQ (reference sequence). This CDR3 spans 11 amino acids. Trimming left V 4 bases short and J 7 bases short, with 8 bases between. The CDR3 loop reads CASSSRLEQYF. Here the CDR3 DNA reads TGTGCCAGCAGCTCCCGACTGGAGCAGTACTTC. Variable domain in full (rest from reference TRBV7-9 and TRBJ2-7): DTGVSQNPRHKITKRGQNVTFRCDPISEHNRLYWYRQTLGQGPEFLTYFQNEAQLEKSRLLSDRFSAERPKGSFSTLEIQRTEQGDSAMYLCASSSRLEQYFGPGTRLTVT.

As regards this clone: A read error is likely here: a far larger clone is one base away. Other nucleotide sequences from this sample produce the same CDR3. V usage is TRBV2 and J usage is TRBJ2-5, with TRBD2 matching 15 bases. Losses at the gene ends were 5 bases for V and 5 bases for J; bases not matched to a gene: 6. Germline CDR1 SNHLY, CDR2 FYNNEI. The CDR3 extends over 16 amino acids. Here the CDR3 reads CASSTGLAGGRETQYF. As DNA, the CDR3 is TGTGCCAGCAGTACGGGACTAGCGGGAGGACGGGAGACCCAGTACTTC.

The chain recombines TRBV10-3 with TRBJ1-1, with 10 bases matching TRBD1. The CDR3 is made up of 17 amino acids. Trimming at V came to 6 bases and at J to 4 bases, leaving 14 bases not matched to a gene. CDR1 is ENHRY, CDR2 SYGVKD, per germline. The CDR3 is CAIRASGETGGLTEAFF. CDR3 in DNA: TGTGCCATCAGGGCCTCGGGGGAGACAGGGGGCCTCACTGAAGCTTTCTTT.

The chain carries TRBV4-3 and TRBJ2-2, with D hard to call. CDR1 is LGHNA and CDR2 is YSLEER in the germline V gene. This CDR3 has 14 residues. Trimming removed 3 bases from V and 0 bases from J, with 5 bases in between. The CDR3 bases are TGCGCCAGCAGCCAGGCACCGAACACCGGGGAGCTGTTTTTT. Amino acid sequence: CASSQAPNTGELFF.

The gene calls are TRBV9 and TRBJ1-2; 9 nucleotides match TRBD1. V gave up 0 bases and J gave up 4 bases; unmatched junction bases: 4. The CDR3 totals 15 residues. Germline lookup yields CDR1 SGDLS and CDR2 YYNGEE. CDR3 nucleotide sequence: TGTGCCAGCAGCGTAGAGGGACAGGGAGCCTATGGCTACACCTTC. Translation: CASSVEGQGAYGYTF.

The J gene is TRBJ2-7, the V gene TRBV6-1, with D uncertain. V lost 0 bases, J lost 8 bases, and 17 bases lay in between. The germline CDR1 and CDR2 sequences are MNHNS and SASEGT. The CDR3 spans 15 residues. CDR3 residues: CASSEAPYPSDKQYF. In nucleotides, the CDR3 is TGTGCCAGCAGTGAAGCGCCCTACCCGTCCGACAAGCAGTACTTC.

This clone was found many times. Other nucleotide sequences from this sample produce the same CDR3. The J gene is TRBJ2-6, the V gene TRBV28; D might be TRBD1 (8 bases). Trimming cost V 10 bases and J 0 bases, with 16 bases left between them. CDR1 is MDHEN and CDR2 is SYDVKM in the germline V gene. This CDR3 contains 16 residues. For the CDR3, the DNA is TGTGCCACCTCACAGGGGGGGATCTCTGGGGCCAACGTCCTGACTTTC. Its translation: CATSQGGISGANVLTF.

V usage is TRBV10-1 and J usage is TRBJ2-5, with 8 bases aligning to TRBD1. Trimming at V came to 2 bases and at J to 5 bases, leaving 7 bases not matched to a gene. The CDR3 has 15 amino acids. Germline CDR1 is WNHNN and CDR2 is SYGVQD (reference sequence). The CDR3 here is CASSERTGSFETQYF. The CDR3 DNA is TGCGCCAGCAGTGAGCGGACAGGGTCTTTCGAGACCCAGTACTTC.

The genes are TRBV28 and TRBJ2-2, with D possibly matching TRBD2 (6 bases). From germline, CDR1 is MDHEN and CDR2 SYDVKM. CDR3 size: 14 residues. Trimming took off 9 bases at V and 1 base at J, with 12 bases between the two ends. CDR3 nucleotides: TGTGCCAGTCGAGGGACTCAGAACACCGGGGAGCTGTTTTTT. Its translation: CASRGTQNTGELFF. Drawing the rest from reference TRBV28 and TRBJ2-2, the complete variable domain is DVKVTQSSRYLVKRTGEKVFLECVQDMDHENMFWYRQDPGLGLRLIYFSYDVKMKEKGDIPEGYSVSREKKERFSLILESASTNQTSMYLCASRGTQNTGELFFGEGSRLTVL.

Details on this clone: This may be a read error: a much more frequent sequence differs by one nucleotide. J is TRBJ1-2 and V is TRBV25-1; D is perhaps TRBD1 (5 bases). The V and J ends lost 4 bases and 2 bases respectively, with 5 bases between them. CDR1 MGHDK and CDR2 SYGVNS come from the germline V gene. This CDR3 region has 12 residues. The CDR3 DNA is TGTGCCAGCAGTGCAGGGAACTATGGCTACACCTTC. Encoded protein: CASSAGNYGYTF.

The chain employs TRBV7-9 and TRBJ2-7; possible D gene TRBD2, 5 bases. The CDR3 loop spans 14 amino acids. CDR1 and CDR2 from the germline V gene are SEHNR and FQNEAQ (reference sequence). Trimming pared 7 bases from V and 2 bases from J, leaving 15 bases between. The CDR3 region is CASTSREETYEQYF. The CDR3 DNA sequence: TGTGCCAGCACCTCCCGGGAAGAAACCTACGAGCAGTACTTC.

The rearrangement uses TRBV19 and TRBJ1-4; 9 bases are a match to TRBD1. CDR1 is LNHDA, CDR2 SQIVND, per germline (reference sequence). V shed 3 bases and J 5 bases; nucleotides not matched to a gene: 4. The CDR3 is 15 residues long. CDR3 residues: CASSMMTGGNEKLFF. Here the CDR3 DNA reads TGTGCCAGTAGTATGATGACAGGGGGGAATGAAAAACTGTTTTTT. The full variable domain, its missing parts supplied by reference TRBV19 and TRBJ1-4, is DGGITQSPKYLFRKEGQNVTLSCEQNLNHDAMYWYRQDPGQGLRLIYYSQIVNDFQKGDIAEGYSVSREKKESFPLTVTSAQKNPTAFYLCASSMMTGGNEKLFFGSGTQLSVL.

The chain has TRBV11-1 and TRBJ2-1, with 11 bases fitting TRBD2. Germline-derived CDR1 and CDR2 are SGHAT and FQDESV (reference sequence). The CDR3 has 15 residues. The V gene end was trimmed by 5 bases and the J gene end by 4 bases; junction bases not matched to a gene: 4. The CDR3 spells CASSKGLAEYNEQFF. The CDR3 region has the DNA TGTGCCAGCAGCAAGGGACTAGCGGAGTACAATGAGCAGTTCTTC.

CDR3 protein: CASSNGGLGSSSSYEQYF. In nucleotides, the CDR3 is TGTGCCAGCAGCAATGGGGGCTTGGGGTCCTCGAGCTCCTACGAGCAGTACTTC. The rearrangement links TRBV21-1 to TRBJ2-7; TRBD1, the D gene given by the table, was not confirmed from the DNA. TRBV21-1 is flagged as a pseudogene. The CDR3 is made up of 18 amino acids.

The gene calls are TRBV7-2 and TRBJ2-7, with TRBD2 matching over 7 bases. The germline CDR1 and CDR2 sequences are SGHTA and FQGNSA. The J segment lost 6 bases and the V segment lost 0 bases, leaving 5 bases of the junction unmatched. The CDR3 is made up of 14 amino acids. The CDR3 nucleotides are TGTGCCAGCAGCTTAGCTAGCGGGTTCGTCGAGCAGTACTTC. Residues: CASSLASGFVEQYF.

V usage is TRBV11-2 and J usage is TRBJ2-2; perhaps D is TRBD1 or TRBD2 (6 bases each). Germline lookup yields CDR1 SGHAT and CDR2 FQNNGV. V was cut by 1 base and J by 5 bases, with 14 bases left in between. This CDR3 comprises 16 residues. CDR3 residues: CASSLGGAGRTGELFF. In nucleotides, the CDR3 is TGTGCCAGCAGCTTAGGGGGGGCCGGACGGACCGGGGAGCTGTTTTTT.

This clone came up a few times. The V call is TRBV6-1, the J call TRBJ2-1; D is perhaps TRBD1 (6 bases). CDR3 size: 15 residues. Germline CDR1 reads MNHNS; CDR2 reads SASEGT. Trimming took off 4 bases at V and 9 bases at J, with 19 bases between the two ends. Written as DNA, the CDR3 is TGTGCCAGCAGTGTGACGGACGCCAGGGGCGGTGAGCAGTTCTTC. Protein sequence: CASSVTDARGGEQFF.

The chain carries TRBV28 and TRBJ1-1; D remains ambiguous. Germline assignment: CDR1 MDHEN and CDR2 SYDVKM. The germline V and J ends were trimmed by 6 bases and 11 bases, with 19 bases remaining between them. The CDR3 extends over 13 amino acids. CDR3 residues: CASSLVAAERAFF. As DNA, the CDR3 is TGTGCCAGCAGCCTAGTCGCCGCGGAGAGGGCTTTCTTT.

V and J are TRBV5-1 and TRBJ2-4; tentative D call: TRBD1 (6 bases). The germline CDR1 and CDR2 sequences are SGHRS and YFSETQ. Trimming removed 0 bases from V and 9 bases from J, with 10 bases in between. The CDR3 loop spans 13 amino acids. CDR3 residues: CASSLGTEGIQYF. The CDR3 DNA sequence: TGCGCCAGCAGCTTGGGGACAGAAGGCATTCAGTACTTC.

This clone was observed once. The chain is built from TRBV6-6 and TRBJ2-1, with 14 bases fitting TRBD2. Per germline, CDR1 MNHNY and CDR2 SVGAGI (reference sequence). Trimming removed 4 bases from V and 7 bases from J; junction bases left unmatched: 6. The CDR3 extends over 16 amino acids. In nucleotides, the CDR3 is TGTGCCAGCAGTTTCGGGACTAGCGGGAGCGTAAATGAGCAGTTCTTC. Translating gives CASSFGTSGSVNEQFF.